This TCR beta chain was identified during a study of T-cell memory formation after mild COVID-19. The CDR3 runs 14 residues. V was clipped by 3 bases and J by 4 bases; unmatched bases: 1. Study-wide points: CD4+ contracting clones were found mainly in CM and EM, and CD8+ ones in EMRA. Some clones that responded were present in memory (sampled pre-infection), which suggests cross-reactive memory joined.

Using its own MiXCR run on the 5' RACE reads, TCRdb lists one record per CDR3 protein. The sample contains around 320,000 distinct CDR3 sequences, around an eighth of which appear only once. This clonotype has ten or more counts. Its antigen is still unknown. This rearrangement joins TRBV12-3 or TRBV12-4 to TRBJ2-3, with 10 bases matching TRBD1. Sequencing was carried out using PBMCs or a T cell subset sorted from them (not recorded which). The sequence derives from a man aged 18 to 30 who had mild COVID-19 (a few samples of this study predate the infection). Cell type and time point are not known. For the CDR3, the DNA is TGTGCCAGCAGTTTGGGGACAGGGGCAGATACGCAGTATTTT. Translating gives CASSLGTGADTQYF.